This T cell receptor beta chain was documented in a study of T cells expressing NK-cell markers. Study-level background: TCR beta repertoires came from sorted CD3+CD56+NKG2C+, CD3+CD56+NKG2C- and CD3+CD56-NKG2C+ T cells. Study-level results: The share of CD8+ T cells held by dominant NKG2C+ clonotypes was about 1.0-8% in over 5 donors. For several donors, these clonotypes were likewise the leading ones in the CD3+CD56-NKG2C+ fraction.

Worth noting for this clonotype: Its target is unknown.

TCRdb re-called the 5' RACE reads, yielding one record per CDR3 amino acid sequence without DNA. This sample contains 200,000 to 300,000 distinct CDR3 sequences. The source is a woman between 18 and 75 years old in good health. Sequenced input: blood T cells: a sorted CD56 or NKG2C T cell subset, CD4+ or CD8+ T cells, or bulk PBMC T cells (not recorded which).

The chain's CDR3 is CASSLNFGSYNEQFF. V usage is TRBV6-1 and J usage is TRBJ2-1. The length of the CDR3 is 15 residues. Per germline, CDR1 MNHNS and CDR2 SASEGT.